The 18 T cell receptor beta chains below come from one sample, sequenced in a study of T cell repertoires in cytomegalovirus infection (dated by TCRdb to about 2019). The instrument was an Illumina HiSeq 1500. The public reads were quality trimmed at Q25 with fastp and then assembled into clones with MiXCR by TCRdb, keeping productive beta chains. Each record represents a unique CDR3 protein, reported with the most common genes and DNA among its rows. In this sample the table shows about half a million distinct CDR3 sequences, approximately 40% of which occur a single time. Around 45% of the sample belongs to the ten largest clones. These TCRs' antigens remain unknown. Per the publication, the treatment or condition label means: in vitro stimulation with specific CMV peptide epitopes to enrich CMV-specific T cells. The sequencing here drew on cultured PBMCs, taken from culture after CMV antigen stimulation. Receptors were obtained from a human donor in good health (CMV status not recorded). Some clones in this sample may be carry-over from other donors' samples.

Details on this clonotype: One junction end disagrees with the germline gene, perhaps due to a read error. The rearrangement uses TRBV7-2 and TRBJ2-7; D is undetermined. Germline lookup yields CDR1 SGHTA and CDR2 FQGNSA. There are 13 residues in the CDR3. CDR3 sequence (DNA): TGTGTCAGCACCGCCGAGCTCAGCTACGAGCAGTACTTC. Amino acid sequence: CVSTAELSYEQYF.

Here the CDR3 reads CASSHGTPGWTQYF. The CDR3, as DNA: TGTGCCAGCAGCCATGGGACTCCCGGATGGACCCAGTACTTC. The rearrangement uses TRBV7-2 and TRBJ2-5, with D perhaps matching TRBD2 (6 bases). Looked up from germline, CDR1 is SGHTA and CDR2 is FQGNSA. This CDR3 is built from 14 residues. Trimming took off 5 bases at V and 7 bases at J, with 17 bases between the two ends.

The sample holds one count of this clonotype. The chain has TRBV27 and TRBJ2-7; 7 nucleotides align to TRBD2. Germline-derived CDR1 and CDR2 are MNHEY and SMNVEV (reference sequence). Trimming removed 3 bases from V and 2 bases from J; junction bases left unmatched: 4. This CDR3 has 14 residues. The CDR3 bases are TGTGCCAGCAGTTTCGGGGGGAACACCTACGAGCAGTACTTC. This codes for CASSFGGNTYEQYF.

The table lists this clonotype with a few counts. The chain combines TRBV7-2 with TRBJ2-7; perhaps D is TRBD1 or TRBD2 (5 bases each). Trimming removed 2 bases from V and 1 base from J, with 12 bases in between. CDR3 length: 15 amino acids. Germline V gives CDR1 SGHTA, CDR2 FQGNSA. The DNA for the CDR3 is TGTGCCAGCAGCTTATCCGGGACGGATTCCTACGAGCAGTACTTC. Translated, it gives CASSLSGTDSYEQYF.

This chain links TRBV18 with TRBJ1-2; no firm D call. The CDR3 covers 14 residues. V was cut by 2 bases and J by 7 bases, with 14 bases left in between. Germline values: CDR1 KGHSH, CDR2 LQKENI. The CDR3 nucleotides read TGTGCCAGCTCACCAGGGATCACCCGTATTGGCTACACCTTC. It is translated as CASSPGITRIGYTF.

This clonotype was recorded a few times. V and J are TRBV2 and TRBJ2-1, with 10 nucleotides matching TRBD2. Trimming removed 8 bases from V and 5 bases from J; junction bases left unmatched: 9. Germline lookup yields CDR1 SNHLY and CDR2 FYNNEI. CDR3 length equals 15 residues. CDR3 protein: CASYKRSGGDNEQFF. CDR3 DNA: TGTGCCAGCTACAAAAGGAGCGGGGGGGACAATGAGCAGTTCTTC.

This rearrangement joins TRBV11-2 to TRBJ2-2; 8 nucleotides align to TRBD2. CDR3 length equals 17 residues. CDR1 and CDR2 (germline): SGHAT, FQNNGV. The V gene end was trimmed by 5 bases and the J gene end by 0 bases; junction bases not matched to a gene: 8. The CDR3: CASSPLAEAANTGELFF. CDR3 DNA: TGTGCCAGCAGCCCACTAGCGGAGGCCGCGAACACCGGGGAGCTGTTTTTT. Full variable domain (rest looked up from reference TRBV11-2 and TRBJ2-2): EAGVAQSPRYKIIEKRQSVAFWCNPISGHATLYWYQQILGQGPKLLIQFQNNGVVDDSQLPKDRFSAERLKGVDSTLKIQPAKLEDSAVYLCASSPLAEAANTGELFFGEGSRLTVL.

The gene calls are TRBV4-1 and TRBJ2-3; 8 positions agree with TRBD2. Germline loops: CDR1 MGHRA, CDR2 YSYEKL. This CDR3 has 16 residues. The trim removed 1 base at V and 2 bases at J, leaving 5 bases unmatched. The CDR3 here is CASSQGAAGDTDTQYF. CDR3 nucleotide sequence: TGCGCCAGCAGCCAAGGGGCAGCGGGGGACACAGATACGCAGTATTTT.

J is TRBJ2-7 and V is TRBV6-1, with 10 nucleotides matching TRBD1. Germline lookup yields CDR1 MNHNS and CDR2 SASEGT. With V trimmed by 2 bases and J by 4 bases, 2 bases remained unmatched. The CDR3 runs 14 residues. The CDR3 sequence: CASSERQGAYEQYF. The CDR3 coding sequence is TGTGCCAGCAGTGAACGACAGGGGGCTTACGAGCAGTACTTC.

The rearrangement joins TRBV20-1 to TRBJ2-1, with D unresolved. Germline V gives CDR1 DFQATT, CDR2 SNEGSKA (reference sequence). Deletions cut 7 bases from V and 7 bases from J, with 11 bases between. This CDR3 region has 11 residues. The chain's CDR3 is CSVPDPNEQFF. CDR3 DNA: TGCAGTGTCCCGGACCCAAATGAGCAGTTCTTC.

The sample holds a few counts of this clonotype. The CDR3 spells CASRDSGRPTDTQYF. Here the CDR3 DNA reads TGTGCCAGCCGGGACAGCGGGAGGCCCACAGATACGCAGTATTTT. The V and J genes are TRBV12-3 or TRBV12-4 and TRBJ2-3; 9 bases agree with TRBD2. V lost 8 bases and J lost 2; bases outside the gene matches: 8. The CDR3 is 15 residues long.

This clonotype was counted a few times. The genes are TRBV5-1 and TRBJ1-2; possibly TRBD1 for D (5 bases). Trimming removed 4 bases at V and 3 bases at J, with 16 bases between. The CDR3 spans 15 residues. In germline, CDR1 is SGHRS, CDR2 YFSETQ. The CDR3 region has the DNA TGCGCCAGCAGCGTTCACCGGGACGGGGACTATGGCTACACCTTC. Protein sequence: CASSVHRDGDYGYTF.

The J gene is TRBJ2-3, the V gene TRBV5-6; D not resolved. CDR1 and CDR2 (germline): SGHDT, YYEEEE. CDR3 length: 12 amino acids. The ends were cut back, 4 bases at V and 6 bases at J, with 9 bases in the middle. CDR3 bases: TGTGCCAGCAGCCAAAGGGTGGATACGCAGTATTTT. Its translation is CASSQRVDTQYF.

This clonotype was detected only once. The chain uses TRBV27 and TRBJ1-5; 9 bases are a match to TRBD1. J was trimmed by 2 bases and V by 6 bases; bases with no gene match: 5. The CDR3 length is 15 residues. CDR1 and CDR2 (germline): MNHEY, SMNVEV (reference sequence). The DNA of the CDR3 is TGTGCCAGCAGGGGACAGGGCTCTGGCAATCAGCCCCAGCATTTT. Its protein product is CASRGQGSGNQPQHF.

CDR3: CASSLNAGAETQYF. The CDR3 nucleotides are TGTGCCAGCAGCTTGAACGCGGGAGCGGAGACCCAGTACTTC. The rearrangement uses TRBV7-6 and TRBJ2-5; 7 positions agree with TRBD2. Germline lookup yields CDR1 SGHVS and CDR2 FNYEAQ. J lost 5 bases, V lost 3 bases, and 6 bases had no gene match. The CDR3 contains 14 residues.

This clonotype was seen ten or more times. The chain joins TRBV7-2 to TRBJ2-3; maybe TRBD2 (6 bases). V was trimmed by 5 bases and J by 2 bases, leaving 26 bases between them. Germline CDR1 SGHTA, CDR2 FQGNSA. The CDR3 has 19 residues. Here the CDR3 reads CASSPPFSGTREFTDTQYF. As DNA, the CDR3 is TGTGCCAGCAGCCCCCCCTTTTCCGGGACTCGGGAATTCACAGATACGCAGTATTTT. Full variable domain (rest looked up from reference TRBV7-2 and TRBJ2-3): GAGVSQSPSNKVTEKGKDVELRCDPISGHTALYWYRQSLGQGLEFLIYFQGNSAPDKSGLPSDRFSAERTGGSVSTLTIQRTQQEDSAVYLCASSPPFSGTREFTDTQYFGPGTRLTVL.

This clonotype has a handful of counts. V and J are TRBV7-9 and TRBJ2-7; D tentatively reads TRBD1 or TRBD2 (5 bases each). The V gene lost 8 bases and the J gene lost 2 bases, with 16 bases spanning the gap. From germline, CDR1 is SEHNR and CDR2 FQNEAQ (reference sequence). The CDR3 has 14 residues. The CDR3 spells CASVDYGATYEQYF. CDR3 DNA sequence: TGTGCCAGCGTAGATTACGGGGCTACCTACGAGCAGTACTTC.

This clonotype was counted at least ten times. The chain is built from TRBV7-2 and TRBJ2-1, with D possibly being TRBD2 (5 bases). Germline V CDR1 and CDR2: SGHTA, FQGNSA. Trimming shortened V by 0 bases and J by 7 bases, and 13 bases separated the two germline ends. CDR3 length: 15 amino acids. In DNA form, the CDR3 reads TGTGCCAGCAGCTTAGCAGGGAGTGTTATTAATGAGCAGTTCTTC. This translates into CASSLAGSVINEQFF. The full variable domain, with the rest looked up from reference TRBV7-2 and TRBJ2-1, is GAGVSQSPSNKVTEKGKDVELRCDPISGHTALYWYRQSLGQGLEFLIYFQGNSAPDKSGLPSDRFSAERTGGSVSTLTIQRTQQEDSAVYLCASSLAGSVINEQFFGPGTRLTVL.